A selection of T cell receptor beta chains follows, all from one sample in a study of T-cell reconstitution after alpha-beta-depleted transplantation in children. TCRdb fed the PCR reads into MiXCR, producing one record per CDR3 protein. In the table there are hundreds of thousands of distinct CDR3 sequences, 16% of which are singletons. Sequences were derived from PBMCs, mostly from graft donor cells, sampled 360 days after TCRalphabeta/CD19-depleted stem cell transplant. Receptors were obtained from a boy less than two years old who had a stem cell transplant for Wiskott-Aldrich syndrome, so the T cells may come from the graft donor. Each CDR3 is given with its conserved first and last residue. The order of the fields is clone size, V gene, CDR3 protein. Clone sizes are given selectively: once, few, many, or a class where the clone is expanded.

NA TRBV7-9 CASSLPSLGSYEQYF
NA TRBV13 CASSLSAGGRDTQYF
many TRBV2 CASSMSGGLNTGELFF
NA TRBV18 CASSPPGTDLYEQYF
few TRBV7-6 CASSPRVSGDGYTF
NA TRBV20-1 CSAHPGTQYF
NA TRBV4-1 CASSQDSGTGKREQFF
few TRBV6-5 CASSYSGGNEQYF
NA TRBV20-1 CSARDGRNYGYTF
NA TRBV29-1 CSVGQGRSYEQYF
NA TRBV27 CASRASPDYGYTF
few TRBV7-9 CASSLRSTVDTDTQYF
few TRBV4-1 CASSQDRRGAGKNIQYF
NA TRBV5-4 CASSLIFGTGARSSYEQYF
few TRBV18 CASSLLGQARTSSTDTQYF
few TRBV7-2 CASSPWAGGGYTF
NA TRBV7-2 CASTRRDRGRYYGYTF
NA TRBV10-3 CAISRTGGTYEQYF
NA TRBV5-5 CASSLGVVGGPHTGEQFF
few TRBV27 CASKLGTSGRAPTRYNEQFF
NA TRBV6-1 CASSQTPQDFFGYTF
many TRBV29-1 CSAGTTGGTDTQYF
NA TRBV7-9 CASSSGDRGATNEKLFF
few TRBV12-3/TRBV12-4 CASSLALGGLAGYTF
NA TRBV10-3 CAISQRTSGTNNEQFF
few TRBV4-3 CASSHEPLAGVGNEQFF
NA TRBV12-3/TRBV12-4 CASSLEAPKGEQYF
NA TRBV5-1 CASSPRLEGELFF
few TRBV7-9 CASSLAGQDGYTF
NA TRBV5-1 CASSQGTGEETQYF
few TRBV28 CASSLRFFYEQYF
NA TRBV6-5 CASSYSLGGGETQYF
NA TRBV5-1 CASSTWTSGRLEEQYF
few TRBV2 CASRDRAYQETQYF
few TRBV5-4 CASSPRGWGARTGELFF
NA TRBV5-1 CASSLSLGGKLDEQYF